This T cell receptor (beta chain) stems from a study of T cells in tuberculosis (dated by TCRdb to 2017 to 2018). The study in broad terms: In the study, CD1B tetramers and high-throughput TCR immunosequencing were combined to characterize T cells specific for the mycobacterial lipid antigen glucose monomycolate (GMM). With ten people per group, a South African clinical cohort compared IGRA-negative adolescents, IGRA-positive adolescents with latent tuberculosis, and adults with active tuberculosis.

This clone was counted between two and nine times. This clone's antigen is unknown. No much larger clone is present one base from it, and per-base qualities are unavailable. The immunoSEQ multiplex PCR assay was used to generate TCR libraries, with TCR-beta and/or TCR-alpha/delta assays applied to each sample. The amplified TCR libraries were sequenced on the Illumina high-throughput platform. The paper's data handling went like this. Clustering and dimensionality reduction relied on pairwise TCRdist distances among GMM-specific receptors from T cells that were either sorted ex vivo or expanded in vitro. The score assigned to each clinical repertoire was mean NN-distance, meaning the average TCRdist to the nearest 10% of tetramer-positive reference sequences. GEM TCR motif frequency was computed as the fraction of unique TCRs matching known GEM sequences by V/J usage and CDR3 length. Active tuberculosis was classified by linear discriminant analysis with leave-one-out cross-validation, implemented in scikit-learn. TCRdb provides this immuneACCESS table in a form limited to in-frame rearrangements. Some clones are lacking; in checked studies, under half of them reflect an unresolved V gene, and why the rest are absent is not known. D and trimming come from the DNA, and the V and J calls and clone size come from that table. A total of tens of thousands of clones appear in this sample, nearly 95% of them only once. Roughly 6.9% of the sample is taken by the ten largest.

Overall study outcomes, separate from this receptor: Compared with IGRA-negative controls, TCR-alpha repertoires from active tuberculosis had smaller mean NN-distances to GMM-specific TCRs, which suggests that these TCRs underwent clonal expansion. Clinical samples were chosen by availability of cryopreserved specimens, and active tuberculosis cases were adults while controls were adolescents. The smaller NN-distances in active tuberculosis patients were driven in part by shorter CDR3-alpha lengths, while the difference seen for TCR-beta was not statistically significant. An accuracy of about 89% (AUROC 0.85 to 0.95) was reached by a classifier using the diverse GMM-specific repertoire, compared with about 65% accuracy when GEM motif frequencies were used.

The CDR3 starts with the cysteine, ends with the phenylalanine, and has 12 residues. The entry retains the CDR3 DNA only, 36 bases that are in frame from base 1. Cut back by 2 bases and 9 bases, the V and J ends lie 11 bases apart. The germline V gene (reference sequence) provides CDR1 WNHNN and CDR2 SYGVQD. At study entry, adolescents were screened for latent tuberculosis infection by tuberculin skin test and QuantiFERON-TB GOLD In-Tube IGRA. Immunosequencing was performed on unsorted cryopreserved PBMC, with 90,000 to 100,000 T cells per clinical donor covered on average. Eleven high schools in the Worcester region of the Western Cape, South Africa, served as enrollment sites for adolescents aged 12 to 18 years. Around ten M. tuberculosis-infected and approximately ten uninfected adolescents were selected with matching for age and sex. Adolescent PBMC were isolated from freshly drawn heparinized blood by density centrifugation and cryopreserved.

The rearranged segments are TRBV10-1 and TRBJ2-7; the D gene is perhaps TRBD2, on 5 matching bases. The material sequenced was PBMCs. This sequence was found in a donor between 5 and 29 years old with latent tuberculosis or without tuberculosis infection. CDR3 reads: CASSEPPGRQYF. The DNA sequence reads TGCGCCAGCAGTGAGCCCCCGGGGAGGCAGTACTTC.